These 26 T cell receptor beta chains came from one sample sequenced in a study of HIV-infected patients and healthy controls. TCRdb reanalysed the 5' RACE reads using MiXCR and keeps one entry per CDR3 protein. The sample has 18,000 or so distinct CDR3 sequences; about a sixth are singletons. The sample consisted of CD8+ T cells from blood. The receptor set was obtained from a human donor in good health.

The J gene is TRBJ2-2, the V gene TRBV6-6; TRBD2 matches 9 bases. The germline V gene has CDR1 MNHNY and CDR2 SVGAGI (reference sequence). The CDR3 extends over 16 amino acids. J was trimmed by 7 bases and V by 2 bases; bases with no gene match: 8. This chain's CDR3 is CASSYGREGPVGELFF. The DNA for the CDR3 is TGTGCCAGCAGTTACGGGCGGGAGGGCCCTGTCGGGGAGCTGTTTTTT.

This clonotype came up many times. The chain joins TRBV7-9 to TRBJ1-5; the D is unclear. The germline V gene has CDR1 SEHNR and CDR2 FQNEAQ (reference sequence). V lost 1 base, J lost 4 bases, and 14 bases lay in between. This CDR3 comprises 16 residues. The DNA for the CDR3 is TGTGCCAGCAGCTTAGGTCGGGCAGATGGTAATCAGCCCCAGCATTTT. Translation: CASSLGRADGNQPQHF.

This clonotype occurred many times. V usage is TRBV15 and J usage is TRBJ2-1; the D call may be TRBD1 or TRBD2 (6 bases each). CDR3 length: 16 residues. Germline V CDR1 and CDR2: LNHNV, YYDKDF (reference sequence). The ends were cut back, 0 bases at V and 8 bases at J, with 17 bases in the middle. The CDR3 loop is CATSREGGSDIYEQFF. DNA for the CDR3: TGTGCCACCAGCAGAGAAGGGGGGAGTGATATATATGAGCAGTTCTTC.

This clonotype appeared a few times. The chain employs TRBV12-3 or TRBV12-4 and TRBJ2-6; D gene ambiguous. The CDR3 sequence is 14 residues long. V gave up 6 bases and J gave up 0 bases, with 6 bases separating them. This CDR3 reads CASSRNSGANVLTF. CDR3 nucleotides: TGTGCCAGCAGCCGAAACTCTGGGGCCAACGTCCTGACTTTC.

Written as DNA, the CDR3 is TGTGCCAGCAGCTTAGCGCCTTCCGGGGAAACCACAGATACGCAGTATTTT. Its translation: CASSLAPSGETTDTQYF. This chain joins TRBV7-9 and TRBJ2-3, with D possibly being TRBD2 (5 bases). This CDR3 is built from 17 residues. V lost 0 bases to trimming and J lost 2 bases, with 15 bases between them. CDR1 SEHNR and CDR2 FQNEAQ come from the germline V gene (reference sequence).

This clonotype was observed many times. V and J are TRBV6-1 and TRBJ2-1; TRBD2 matches at 14 bases. Germline CDR1 is MNHNS and CDR2 is SASEGT. The V gene end was trimmed by 6 bases and the J gene end by 0 bases; junction bases not matched to a gene: 13. The CDR3 extends over 20 amino acids. The CDR3 bases are TGTGCCAGCAGCGGACCCAAGGGACTAGCGGGAGTTTACTCCTACAATGAGCAGTTCTTC. Translation gives CASSGPKGLAGVYSYNEQFF.

This clonotype showed up many times. The rearrangement uses TRBV12-3 or TRBV12-4 and TRBJ1-5; the match to TRBD1 covers 7 bases. Trimming took 1 base from V and 7 from J; bases not matched to a gene: 10. The CDR3 sequence is 16 residues long. CDR3 region: CASSLGGPTQGQPQHF. CDR3 nucleotides: TGTGCCAGCAGTTTAGGGGGTCCGACACAGGGGCAGCCCCAGCATTTT.

As concerns this clonotype: A much larger clone differs from this one at a single base, so this may be a read error. The rearrangement joins TRBV7-9 to TRBJ1-1; the D gene is possibly TRBD1 (5 bases). Germline loops: CDR1 SEHNR, CDR2 FQNEAQ (reference sequence). Trimming shortened V by 1 base and J by 3 bases, and 9 bases separated the two germline ends. CDR3 length equals 14 residues. The CDR3: CASSLGGRYTEAFF. DNA for the CDR3: TGTGCCAGCAGCTTAGGGGGCAGGTACACTGAAGCTTTCTTT.

This clonotype was observed many times. V gene TRBV13 combines with J gene TRBJ2-1; D ambiguous. The CDR3 runs to 12 residues. The V end lost 1 base, the J end lost 7 bases, and 5 bases lay between the germline ends. Germline CDR1 reads PRHDT; CDR2 reads FYEKMQ (reference sequence). The CDR3 protein is CASSLAVNEQFF. CDR3 DNA sequence: TGTGCCAGCAGCTTAGCTGTGAATGAGCAGTTCTTC.

This clonotype came up many times. The chain couples TRBV20-1 to TRBJ1-1; D possibly corresponds to TRBD1 (6 bases). CDR1 is DFQATT and CDR2 is SNEGSKA in the germline V gene (reference sequence). The V gene lost 5 bases and the J gene lost 3 bases, with 10 bases spanning the gap. The CDR3 has 12 residues. The chain's CDR3 is CSAGRGDTEAFF. CDR3 coding DNA: TGCAGTGCTGGGAGGGGGGACACTGAAGCTTTCTTT.

This clonotype appeared many times. The J gene is TRBJ2-7, the V gene TRBV9; TRBD1 is a possible D gene (6 bases). V lost 4 bases and J 2 bases, leaving 22 bases between the germline ends. This CDR3 has 17 residues. Germline V gives CDR1 SGDLS, CDR2 YYNGEE. In DNA form, the CDR3 reads TGTGCCAGCAGCCCCGACACCCGGACAGATAACCCCTACGAGCAGTACTTC. Translating it yields CASSPDTRTDNPYEQYF.

This clonotype was picked up a small number of times. The chain recombines TRBV19 with TRBJ1-1; a weak D match, TRBD1 (5 bases). Germline CDR1 and CDR2: LNHDA and SQIVND (reference sequence). V gave up 3 bases and J gave up 5 bases, with 10 bases separating them. The CDR3 covers 13 residues. As DNA, the CDR3 is TGTGCCAGTAGTATGGGGGGGGTGACTGAAGCTTTCTTT. It encodes CASSMGGVTEAFF.

V usage is TRBV12-3 or TRBV12-4 and J usage is TRBJ2-7, with TRBD1 matching over 10 bases. The CDR3 loop spans 15 amino acids. Trimming at V came to 5 bases and at J to 2 bases, leaving 6 bases not matched to a gene. The CDR3 region is CASSPRDRGPYEQYF. The CDR3 DNA is TGTGCCAGCAGTCCCAGGGACAGGGGACCCTACGAGCAGTACTTC.

This clonotype was seen ten or more times. The chain carries TRBV15 and TRBJ1-1; 9 bases align to TRBD1. The germline CDR1 and CDR2 sequences are LNHNV and YYDKDF (reference sequence). The CDR3 covers 14 residues. J gave up 4 bases and V 7 bases, and 7 bases lay outside the gene matches. As DNA, the CDR3 is TGTGCCACCACGAGCAGACAGGGGGGCACTGAAGCTTTCTTT. Residues: CATTSRQGGTEAFF.

This clonotype is deemed medium-sized. CDR3 in DNA: TGCAGTGCTAGACGCCCGACAGGTGGATTTTACGAGCAGTACTTC. Encoded protein: CSARRPTGGFYEQYF. The chain combines TRBV20-1 with TRBJ2-7; D possibly corresponds to TRBD1 (6 bases). Germline V gene sequence: CDR1 DFQATT, CDR2 SNEGSKA (reference sequence). There are 15 residues in the CDR3. With 2 bases removed from V and 4 bases from J, the gap between germline ends came to 18 bases.

This clonotype was counted at least ten times. The rearrangement uses TRBV7-2 and TRBJ1-2; D remains ambiguous. The V gene's germline CDR1 is SGHTA and CDR2 FQGNSA. V was cut by 7 bases and J by 3 bases, with 9 bases left in between. The CDR3 loop spans 12 amino acids. CDR3 coding DNA: TGTGCCAGCACCCTTTCCGACTATGGCTACACCTTC. The encoded protein is CASTLSDYGYTF.

Only a few counts were recorded for this clonotype. The chain has TRBV20-1 and TRBJ2-7; maybe TRBD2 (6 bases). CDR1 and CDR2 from the germline V gene are DFQATT and SNEGSKA (reference sequence). V lost 0 bases, J lost 3 bases, and 9 bases lay in between. This CDR3 has 13 residues. CDR3 protein: CSARERGYYEQYF. CDR3 bases: TGCAGTGCTAGAGAGCGGGGTTACTACGAGCAGTACTTC.

This clonotype came up many times. The chain uses TRBV28 and TRBJ1-2; no definite D call. The CDR3 has 13 residues. CDR1 is MDHEN and CDR2 is SYDVKM in the germline V gene. The V end lost 10 bases, the J end lost 0 bases, and 12 bases lay between the germline ends. The CDR3 DNA reads TGTGCCACCGGTCTAAAGGCTAACTATGGCTACACCTTC. Amino acid sequence: CATGLKANYGYTF.

This clonotype has just a few counts. V is TRBV7-9 and J is TRBJ2-5; unclear D gene. Trimming shortened V by 2 bases and J by 3 bases, and 10 bases separated the two germline ends. Germline V gene data show CDR1 as SEHNR and CDR2 as FQNEAQ (reference sequence). The CDR3 sequence is 14 residues long. The CDR3 DNA reads as TGTGCCAGCAGCTTATTTGGGGTAGAAGAGACCCAGTACTTC. Encoded protein: CASSLFGVEETQYF.

The chain has TRBV25-1 and TRBJ2-5; TRBD2 matches 10 bases. J lost 2 bases, V lost 2 bases, and 2 bases had no gene match. CDR1 and CDR2 (germline): MGHDK, SYGVNS. The CDR3 has 15 amino acids. The CDR3 loop is CASSEATSGQETQYF. The CDR3 nucleotides read TGTGCCAGCAGTGAAGCGACTAGCGGGCAAGAGACCCAGTACTTC.

The chain couples TRBV29-1 to TRBJ2-1; 12 bases line up with TRBD2. With 8 bases clipped from V and 10 bases from J, the junction kept 6 bases outside the gene matches. The CDR3 extends over 12 amino acids. CDR1 is SQVTM and CDR2 is ANQGSEA in the germline V gene. CDR3 sequence: CSSTSGRGEQFF. The CDR3 DNA reads as TGCAGCTCGACTAGCGGGAGAGGCGAGCAGTTCTTC.

This chain connects TRBV19 to TRBJ2-3, with TRBD2 identical over 8 bases. The CDR3 contains 14 residues. J was trimmed by 2 bases and V by 7 bases; bases with no gene match: 5. Germline-derived CDR1 and CDR2 are LNHDA and SQIVND (reference sequence). CDR3 in amino acids: CASISGKHTDTQYF. DNA of the CDR3: TGTGCCAGTATTAGCGGGAAGCACACAGATACGCAGTATTTT.

J is TRBJ2-2 and V is TRBV15; D possibly corresponds to TRBD1 (6 bases). The CDR3 is 18 residues long. The V end was cut by 0 bases, the J end by 6 bases, with 20 bases between. Germline loops: CDR1 LNHNV, CDR2 YYDKDF (reference sequence). CDR3 sequence (DNA): TGTGCCACCAGCAGAGATTATGAGGGGGACCGATTCGCCGGGGAGCTGTTTTTT. Encoded protein: CATSRDYEGDRFAGELFF.

This clonotype came up a few times. V is TRBV7-3 and J is TRBJ2-2, with TRBD2 identical over 11 bases. The CDR3 has 19 residues. V lost 5 bases, J lost 0 bases, and 11 bases stayed unmatched. Germline CDR1 and CDR2: SGHTA and FQGTGA. The DNA for the CDR3 is TGTGCCAGCAGCCGGGATATGGGGACTAGCGGACCGAACACCGGGGAGCTGTTTTTT. Its translation is CASSRDMGTSGPNTGELFF.

The V gene is TRBV4-1, the J gene TRBJ2-7; D call uncertain. In germline, CDR1 is MGHRA, CDR2 YSYEKL. CDR3 length: 14 amino acids. The germline V and J ends were trimmed by 1 base and 3 bases, with 10 bases remaining between them. The CDR3 reads CASSQAGQDYEQYF. DNA of the CDR3: TGCGCCAGCAGCCAAGCAGGTCAGGACTACGAGCAGTACTTC.

This clonotype has at least ten counts. The chain has TRBV10-3 and TRBJ2-3; 9 nucleotides line up with TRBD2. The CDR3 spans 13 residues. Germline V gene data show CDR1 as ENHRY and CDR2 as SYGVKD. Trimming removed 8 bases from V and 3 bases from J; junction bases left unmatched: 3. For the CDR3, the DNA is TGTGCCATCGGGCGGGGGGGGACAGATACGCAGTATTTT. Amino acid sequence: CAIGRGGTDTQYF.